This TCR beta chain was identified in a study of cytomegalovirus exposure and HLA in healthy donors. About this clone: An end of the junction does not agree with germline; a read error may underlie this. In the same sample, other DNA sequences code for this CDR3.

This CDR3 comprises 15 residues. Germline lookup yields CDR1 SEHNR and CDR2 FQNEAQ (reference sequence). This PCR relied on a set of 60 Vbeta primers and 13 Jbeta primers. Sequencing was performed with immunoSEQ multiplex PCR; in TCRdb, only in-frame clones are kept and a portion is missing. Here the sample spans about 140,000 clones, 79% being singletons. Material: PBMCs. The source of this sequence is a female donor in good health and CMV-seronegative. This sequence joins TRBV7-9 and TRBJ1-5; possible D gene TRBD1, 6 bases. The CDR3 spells CASSQDWGPRQPQHF. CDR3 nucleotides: TGCGCCAGCAGCCAAGACTGGGGGCCCAGGCAGCCCCAGCATTTT.